What follows are 3 T cell receptor beta chains derived from one specimen sequenced in a study of response to subunit inactivated influenza vaccine (dated by TCRdb to about 2018). Library preparation employed RT-PCR. The sequencer listed for this sample is Illumina HiSeq 2500. Through fastp at Q25 and MiXCR, TCRdb rebuilt clones from the public reads, retaining in-frame beta chains. Rows are unified per CDR3 protein, each entry keeping the most common DNA and genes. Counted in this sample were hundreds of thousands of distinct CDR3 sequences; around 10% of them appeared once. The ten biggest clones cover around 10% of the sample. This sample also appeared in a second study, on T cells expressing NK-cell markers. From that second study: 5'RACE template switching, by which a universal primer site and unique molecular identifiers were added, was used to make TCR beta cDNA libraries.

The source material was PBMCs from blood, sampled on the day of vaccination. These receptor sequences come from a middle-aged man who received an inactivated influenza vaccine. Donor details come from another sample of the same person, matched by shared clones.

This rearrangement joins TRBV2 to TRBJ2-2; 7 nucleotides match TRBD1. Germline CDR1 SNHLY, CDR2 FYNNEI. The CDR3 sequence is 13 residues long. The V and J ends lost 7 bases and 7 bases, in that order; junction bases with no gene match: 6. CDR3: CASNQGDHGELFF. CDR3 DNA sequence: TGTGCCAGCAATCAGGGGGATCACGGGGAGCTGTTTTTT.

This clonotype turned up a few times. The CDR3 DNA is TGTGCCAGCAGTGAATCCCCTGTGGGAGGTGCTGAAGCTTTCTTT. Residues: CASSESPVGGAEAFF. This chain joins TRBV25-1 and TRBJ1-1; D is undetermined. The CDR3 totals 15 residues. The germline gives CDR1 MGHDK, CDR2 SYGVNS. Trimming removed 1 base at V and 6 bases at J, with 15 bases between.

In this sample, this clonotype turned up many times. The chain recombines TRBV6-1 with TRBJ2-1; D is perhaps TRBD2 (5 bases). Per germline, CDR1 MNHNS and CDR2 SASEGT. The germline V and J ends were trimmed by 8 bases and 4 bases, with 15 bases remaining between them. The CDR3 has 14 amino acids. CDR3 amino acids: CASLSGGGYNEQFF. For the CDR3, the DNA is TGTGCCAGCCTCTCTGGAGGAGGTTACAATGAGCAGTTCTTC.